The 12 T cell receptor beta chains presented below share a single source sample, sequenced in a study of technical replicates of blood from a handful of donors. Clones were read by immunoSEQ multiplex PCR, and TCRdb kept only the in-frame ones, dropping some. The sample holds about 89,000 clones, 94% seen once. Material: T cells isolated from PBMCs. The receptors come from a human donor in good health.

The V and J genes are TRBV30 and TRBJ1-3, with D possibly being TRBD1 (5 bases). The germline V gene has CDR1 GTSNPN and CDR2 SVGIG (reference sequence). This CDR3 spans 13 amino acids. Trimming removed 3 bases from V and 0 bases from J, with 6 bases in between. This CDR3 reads CAWRQVSGNTIYF. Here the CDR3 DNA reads TGTGCCTGGAGACAGGTCTCTGGAAACACCATATATTTT.

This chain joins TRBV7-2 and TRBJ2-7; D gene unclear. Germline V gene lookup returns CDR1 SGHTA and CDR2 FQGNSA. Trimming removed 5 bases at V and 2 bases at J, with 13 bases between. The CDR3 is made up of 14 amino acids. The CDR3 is CASSALTGTYEQYF. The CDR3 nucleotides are TGTGCCAGCAGCGCTCTGACTGGTACCTACGAGCAGTACTTC.

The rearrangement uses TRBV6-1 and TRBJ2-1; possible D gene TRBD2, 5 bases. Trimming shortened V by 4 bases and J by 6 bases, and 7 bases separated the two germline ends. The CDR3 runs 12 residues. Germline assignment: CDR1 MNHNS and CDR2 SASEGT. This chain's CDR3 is CASSAGVNEQFF. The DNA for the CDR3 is TGTGCCAGCAGTGCCGGGGTCAATGAGCAGTTCTTC.

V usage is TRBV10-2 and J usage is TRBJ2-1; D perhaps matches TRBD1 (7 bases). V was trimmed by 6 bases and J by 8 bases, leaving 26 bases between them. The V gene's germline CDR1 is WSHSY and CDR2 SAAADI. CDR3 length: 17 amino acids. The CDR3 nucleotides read TGCGCCAGCAGCTCATCGTGGAGGGGGCGTTTTAGGGATGAGCAGTTCTTC. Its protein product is CASSSSWRGRFRDEQFF.

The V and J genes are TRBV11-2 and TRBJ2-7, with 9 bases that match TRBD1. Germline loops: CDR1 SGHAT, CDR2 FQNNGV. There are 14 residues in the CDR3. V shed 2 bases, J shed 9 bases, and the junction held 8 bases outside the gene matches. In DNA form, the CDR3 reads TGTGCCAGCAGCTTACAAGCGGACAGGGGCAGGCAGTACTTC. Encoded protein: CASSLQADRGRQYF.

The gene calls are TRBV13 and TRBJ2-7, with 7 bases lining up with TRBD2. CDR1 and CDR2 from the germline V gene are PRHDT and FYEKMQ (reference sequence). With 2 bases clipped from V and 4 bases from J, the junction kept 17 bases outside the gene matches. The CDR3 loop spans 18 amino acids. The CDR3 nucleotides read TGTGCCAGCAGCTTAAGCTGGGTTGAGGGAGGGTCGATATACGAGCAGTACTTC. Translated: CASSLSWVEGGSIYEQYF.

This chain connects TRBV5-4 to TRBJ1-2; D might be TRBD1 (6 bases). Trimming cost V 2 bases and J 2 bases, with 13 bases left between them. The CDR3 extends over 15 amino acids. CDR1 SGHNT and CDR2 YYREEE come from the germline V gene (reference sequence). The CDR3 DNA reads TGTGCCAGCAGCTTCGGGGGGCTACTCAACTATGGCTACACCTTC. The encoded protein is CASSFGGLLNYGYTF.

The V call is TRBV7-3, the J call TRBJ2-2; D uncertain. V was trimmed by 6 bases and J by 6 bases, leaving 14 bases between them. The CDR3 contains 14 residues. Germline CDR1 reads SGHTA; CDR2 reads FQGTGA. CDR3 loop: CASRSQRVAGELFF. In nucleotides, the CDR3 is TGTGCCAGCAGAAGTCAGCGTGTCGCCGGGGAGCTGTTTTTT.

CDR3 DNA sequence: TGCAGCGTAGCTTCTAGCGGGAGCTCCTACGAGCAGTACTTC. The encoded protein is CSVASSGSSYEQYF. The V gene is TRBV29-1, the J gene TRBJ2-7; 10 positions match TRBD2. The trim removed 6 bases at V and 0 bases at J, leaving 5 bases unmatched. CDR3 length: 14 residues. Per germline, CDR1 SQVTM and CDR2 ANQGSEA.

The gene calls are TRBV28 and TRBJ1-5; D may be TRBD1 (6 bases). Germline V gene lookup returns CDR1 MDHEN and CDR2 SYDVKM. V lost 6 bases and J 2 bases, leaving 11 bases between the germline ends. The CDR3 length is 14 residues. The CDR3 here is CASRNDRRNQPQHF. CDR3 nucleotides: TGTGCCAGCAGAAACGACAGGCGCAATCAGCCCCAGCATTTT.

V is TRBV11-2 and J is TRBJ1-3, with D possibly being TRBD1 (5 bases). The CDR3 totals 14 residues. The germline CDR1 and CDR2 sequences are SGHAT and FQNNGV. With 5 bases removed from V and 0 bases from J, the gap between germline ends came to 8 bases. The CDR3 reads CASSPGHSGNTIYF. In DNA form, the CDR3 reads TGTGCCAGCAGCCCTGGACACTCTGGAAACACCATATATTTT.

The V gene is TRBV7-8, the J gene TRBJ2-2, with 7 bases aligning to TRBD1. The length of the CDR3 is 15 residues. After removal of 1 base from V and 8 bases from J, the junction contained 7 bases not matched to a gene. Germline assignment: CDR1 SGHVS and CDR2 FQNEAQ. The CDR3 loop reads CASSLGAGGNGELFF. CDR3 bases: TGTGCCAGCAGCTTAGGGGCAGGGGGAAATGGGGAGCTGTTTTTT.